This record looks at one T cell receptor beta chain sequence and its context. There are a few counts of this clonotype. Its antigen remains undetermined. The record has no base qualities; no much larger clone is one base away. The CDR3 spans 17 residues, from the cysteine through the phenylalanine. Just CDR3 DNA is preserved here, 51 bases in frame from base 1. The germline V gene (reference sequence) sets CDR1 to SEHNR and CDR2 to FQNEAQ. The V end loses 1 base and the J end loses 6 bases, and a stretch of 21 bases separates them. This sample is part of a study of T cell repertoires in cytomegalovirus infection (dated by TCRdb to between 2019 and 2020). In the study overall: Recently identified HLA-C-restricted CMV epitopes, whose presentation resists viral immunomodulation, were targeted by peptide stimulations together with well-studied HLA-B-restricted epitopes. Donor HLA type was relevant to the analysis, as public TCR beta signatures indicated carriage of CMV infection together with the matching HLA type. The full study reports these points: The ex vivo response was dominated by HLA-C-restricted CMV-specific TCR beta clonotypes, and the single most frequent clonotype in two of eight donors was supplied by these HLA-C-restricted clonotypes. Cumulative frequency of public TCR beta family members discriminated carriers of CMV infection plus the relevant HLA type in this cohort and an independent approximately 360-donor cohort.

The instrument given in TCRdb is Illumina HiSeq 1500. Starting from the raw public reads, TCRdb applied fastp trimming at Q25, assembled clones with MiXCR and retained in-frame beta chains. Rows matching on CDR3 protein sequence are summarized as one entry with the most common DNA and genes. This sample is represented by more than 95,000 distinct CDR3 sequences; more than 25% of them were singletons. The ten largest account for around 54% of the sample. Explained via the paper, the treatment or condition label denotes: in vitro stimulation with specific CMV peptide epitopes to enrich CMV-specific T cells.

This receptor chain uses TRBV7-9 and TRBJ1-1; a tentative D call is TRBD1 (5 bases match). The sample consisted of CD8+ T cells from cultured PBMCs, taken from culture after CMV antigen stimulation. The receptor was derived from a human donor in good health (CMV status not recorded). Some clones in this sample may be carry-over from other donors' samples. The CDR3 amino acid sequence is: CASSLGSRDPISPEAFF. The nucleotide sequence reads TGTGCCAGCAGCTTAGGTAGCAGGGACCCGATTTCCCCTGAAGCTTTCTTT.